A single sample gave rise to the 30 T cell receptor beta chains below, sequenced in a study of metastatic and nonmetastatic thyroid tumors. TCRdb re-called the PCR reads through MiXCR. The sample records 35,000 to 40,000 clones, roughly 26% being singletons. Not a single patient had been given any form of treatment at any point before undergoing thyroid surgery. The sequencing input was blood. Source of these receptors: a female donor with papillary thyroid cancer or a benign thyroid nodule (not recorded which). Some clones in this sample may be carry-over from other donors' samples.

There are a few counts of this clone. The V and J genes are TRBV19 and TRBJ1-2; D may be TRBD1 (6 bases). With 8 bases removed from V and 4 bases from J, the gap between germline ends came to 17 bases. The CDR3 contains 14 residues. The germline V gene has CDR1 LNHDA and CDR2 SQIVND (reference sequence). CDR3 coding DNA: TGTGCCAGTTCAGGGACACAGGGAGCCTATGGCTACACCTTC. It is translated as CASSGTQGAYGYTF.

The sample holds a few counts of this clone. The V gene is TRBV6-1, the J gene TRBJ2-7, with 7 bases fitting TRBD1. The V and J ends lost 5 bases and 5 bases, in that order; junction bases with no gene match: 6. Germline V gene lookup returns CDR1 MNHNS and CDR2 SASEGT. This CDR3 spans 13 amino acids. DNA for the CDR3: TGTGCCAGCAGTTTAAAGGGGGCAAACGAGCAGTACTTC. Amino acid sequence: CASSLKGANEQYF.

By frequency in the sample, this clone is medium-sized. The CDR3 spells CASSSFLTGGVGYGYTF. The DNA of the CDR3 is TGTGCCAGCAGTTCCTTCCTCACAGGGGGCGTGGGCTATGGCTACACCTTC. J is TRBJ1-2 and V is TRBV6-2 or TRBV6-3, with TRBD1 identical over 9 bases. The CDR3 totals 17 residues. CDR1 and CDR2 (germline): MNHEY, SVGEGT. Trimming removed 4 bases from V and 4 bases from J; junction bases left unmatched: 13.

This clone has at least ten counts. The same CDR3 also results from other DNA sequences found in this sample. The gene calls are TRBV5-6 and TRBJ2-7; 8 nucleotides match TRBD2. V was clipped by 2 bases and J by 5 bases; unmatched bases: 3. CDR1 and CDR2 from the germline V gene are SGHDT and YYEEEE. The CDR3 loop spans 13 amino acids. The CDR3 sequence: CASSFGLAHEQYF. CDR3 nucleotide sequence: TGTGCCAGCAGCTTTGGACTAGCCCACGAGCAGTACTTC.

V and J are TRBV5-1 and TRBJ2-3, with D perhaps matching TRBD1 (6 bases). There are 17 residues in the CDR3. From germline, CDR1 is SGHRS and CDR2 YFSETQ. Trimming pared 4 bases from V and 0 bases from J, leaving 18 bases between. The CDR3 sequence: CASSQLRDKASTDTQYF. As DNA, the CDR3 is TGCGCCAGCAGCCAGCTCCGGGACAAAGCTAGCACAGATACGCAGTATTTT.

This clone was counted only a few times. The chain recombines TRBV19 with TRBJ1-2; 7 bases match TRBD1. Trimming at V came to 5 bases and at J to 8 bases, leaving 8 bases not matched to a gene. CDR1 is LNHDA, CDR2 SQIVND, per germline (reference sequence). There are 13 residues in the CDR3. The DNA of the CDR3 is TGTGCCAGTAGTTCTACCCGACAGGGAGGCTACACCTTC. Its protein is CASSSTRQGGYTF.

This clone was picked up many times. The J gene is TRBJ1-5, the V gene TRBV7-2, with a tentative D call TRBD1 (5 bases). From germline, CDR1 is SGHTA and CDR2 FQGNSA. Trimming left V 5 bases short and J 3 bases short, with 11 bases between. The CDR3 spans 14 residues. The CDR3 reads CASSPGPNNQPQHF. CDR3 coding DNA: TGTGCCAGCAGCCCGGGGCCCAACAATCAGCCCCAGCATTTT. Complete variable domain (other parts from reference TRBV7-2 and TRBJ1-5): GAGVSQSPSNKVTEKGKDVELRCDPISGHTALYWYRQSLGQGLEFLIYFQGNSAPDKSGLPSDRFSAERTGGSVSTLTIQRTQQEDSAVYLCASSPGPNNQPQHFGDGTRLSIL.

In its sample, this clone was seen a few times. This chain joins TRBV20-1 and TRBJ1-6, with 7 bases aligning to TRBD1. CDR1 and CDR2 from the germline V gene are DFQATT and SNEGSKA (reference sequence). The CDR3 loop spans 15 amino acids. The CDR3 loop reads CIFKSDRRKNSPLHF. The CDR3 DNA reads as TGCATTTTTAAATCGGACAGGAGGAAAAATTCACCCCTCCACTTT.

The table lists this clone with many counts. It may be a read error: a sequence one base away is much more abundant. The rearrangement links TRBV24-1 to TRBJ1-6, with D uncertain. The CDR3 length is 13 residues. Germline CDR1 KGHDR, CDR2 SFDVKD. The CDR3 DNA follows: TGTGCCACCAGTGCGGACTCTAATTCACTCCTCCACTTT. This codes for CATSADSNSLLHF.

This clone is medium-sized within its sample. The genes are TRBV19 and TRBJ2-7; D may be TRBD2 (6 bases). Trimming took off 4 bases at V and 3 bases at J, with 13 bases between the two ends. The CDR3 runs to 14 residues. Germline V gives CDR1 LNHDA, CDR2 SQIVND (reference sequence). The CDR3 bases are TGTGCCAGTAGTACCGGAGGGACTCTCTACGAGCAGTACTTC. Protein sequence: CASSTGGTLYEQYF. The complete variable domain, with remaining parts taken from reference TRBV19 and TRBJ2-7, reads DGGITQSPKYLFRKEGQNVTLSCEQNLNHDAMYWYRQDPGQGLRLIYYSQIVNDFQKGDIAEGYSVSREKKESFPLTVTSAQKNPTAFYLCASSTGGTLYEQYFGPGTRLTVT.

This clone was picked up many times. This sequence may be a read error, since a much larger clone differs from it by one base. The chain is built from TRBV20-1 and TRBJ2-1; unclear D gene. This CDR3 has 12 residues. Germline CDR1 DFQATT, CDR2 SNEGSKA (reference sequence). CDR3 sequence reads: CSAEKGYNEQLF. The CDR3 nucleotides are TGCAGTGCAGAAAAAGGCTACAATGAGCAGCTCTTC.

This clone showed up just a few times. At one end the junction does not follow the germline gene, possibly because of a read error. V is TRBV2 and J is TRBJ1-2, with D perhaps TRBD1 (6 bases). This CDR3 is 14 amino acids long. CDR1 SNHLY and CDR2 FYNNEI come from the germline V gene. The CDR3 region is CASRAPGHAYVYTF. The DNA of the CDR3 is TGTGCCAGCAGGGCACCGGGACATGCCTATGTCTACACCTTC. The full variable domain, its missing parts supplied by reference TRBV2 and TRBJ1-2, is EPEVTQTPSHQVTQMGQEVILRCVPISNHLYFYWYRQILGQKVEFLVSFYNNEISEKSEIFDDQFSVERPDGSNFTLKIRSTKLEDSAMYFCASRAPGHAYVYTFGSGTRLTVV.

Details on this clone: A much larger clonotype is one base distant, so this may be a read error. The identical CDR3 is also encoded by other nucleotide sequences in the sample. V usage is TRBV5-6 and J usage is TRBJ2-5; D may be TRBD1 or TRBD2 (5 bases each). The CDR3 has 13 amino acids. Germline lookup yields CDR1 SGHDT and CDR2 YYEEEE. V lost 0 bases to trimming and J lost 5 bases, with 8 bases between them. This CDR3 reads CASSLGDEETQYF. DNA for the CDR3: TGTGCCAGCAGCTTGGGGGACGAGGAGACCCAGTACTTC.

The J gene is TRBJ1-2, the V gene TRBV6-5; D remains ambiguous. The CDR3 runs 14 residues. Trimming cost V 4 bases and J 4 bases, with 13 bases left between them. The germline CDR1 and CDR2 sequences are MNHEY and SVGAGI. CDR3 sequence reads: CASSSTGQAYGYTF. Written as DNA, the CDR3 is TGTGCCAGCAGTTCGACCGGCCAAGCCTATGGCTACACCTTC.

This clone is classed as medium-sized. The chain recombines TRBV12-3 or TRBV12-4 with TRBJ2-7, with 12 bases identical to TRBD1. There are 18 residues in the CDR3. The junction had 11 bases not matched to a gene; V was cut back by 1 base and J by 4 bases. The CDR3 sequence: CASSLGGTGGAAKYEQYF. The CDR3 DNA reads as TGTGCCAGCAGTTTAGGGGGGACAGGGGGCGCTGCCAAATACGAGCAGTACTTC.

In its sample, this clone was seen many times. The chain recombines TRBV24-1 with TRBJ2-7; TRBD2 aligns across 16 bases. V shed 0 bases and J 2 bases; nucleotides not matched to a gene: 3. Germline CDR1 and CDR2: KGHDR and SFDVKD. This CDR3 contains 18 residues. CDR3 sequence reads: CATSDLGTSGGGTYEQYF. The DNA for the CDR3 is TGTGCCACCAGTGATTTGGGGACTAGCGGGGGGGGCACCTACGAGCAGTACTTC.

The chain recombines TRBV5-1 with TRBJ2-2; 13 positions match TRBD2. Unmatched junction bases numbered 4, after V lost 4 bases and J lost 7 bases. CDR1 and CDR2 from the germline V gene are SGHRS and YFSETQ. The CDR3 has 15 residues. Here the CDR3 reads CASSGLAGAGGELFF. CDR3 nucleotide sequence: TGCGCCAGCAGCGGACTAGCGGGAGCAGGCGGGGAGCTGTTTTTT.

This rearrangement joins TRBV28 to TRBJ1-2, with D possibly TRBD1 on 6 matching bases. This CDR3 comprises 12 residues. The V end was cut by 3 bases, the J end by 10 bases, with 12 bases between. CDR1 and CDR2 from the germline V gene are MDHEN and SYDVKM. The CDR3 here is CASSFPNRVYTF. CDR3 DNA: TGTGCCAGCAGTTTCCCCAACAGGGTCTACACCTTC.

This clone was seen once. CDR3 in amino acids: CSAELTDTQYF. The CDR3 DNA follows: TGCAGTGCAGAACTCACAGATACGCAGTATTTT. The chain combines TRBV20-1 with TRBJ2-3; no clear D. V gave up 6 bases and J gave up 2 bases, with 6 bases separating them. This CDR3 comprises 11 residues. Germline V gene lookup returns CDR1 DFQATT and CDR2 SNEGSKA (reference sequence).

This clone was observed many times. The chain has TRBV5-1 and TRBJ1-1; no clear D. The CDR3 has 14 amino acids. CDR1 and CDR2 from the germline V gene are SGHRS and YFSETQ. V lost 1 base and J 2 bases, leaving 9 bases between the germline ends. The CDR3 coding sequence is TGCGCCAGCAGCTTGTTTCAGACCAACACTGAAGCTTTCTTT. This sequence encodes CASSLFQTNTEAFF.

For this clone: Other DNA sequences in this sample translate to the same CDR3. The chain joins TRBV20-1 to TRBJ2-1, with 11 bases matching TRBD2. V was clipped by 5 bases and J by 4 bases; unmatched bases: 13. CDR1 and CDR2 (germline): DFQATT, SNEGSKA (reference sequence). The CDR3 spans 17 residues. The CDR3 protein is CSARTSGGYSSYNEQFF. The CDR3 coding sequence is TGCAGTGCTCGTACTAGCGGGGGCTATAGCTCATACAATGAGCAGTTCTTC.

This clone was observed a handful of times. The rearrangement joins TRBV10-3 to TRBJ1-6, with D unresolved. Germline CDR1 and CDR2: ENHRY and SYGVKD. The V end was cut by 8 bases, the J end by 4 bases, with 9 bases between. This CDR3 spans 13 amino acids. The CDR3 is CAIAAAYNSPLHF. The CDR3 nucleotides are TGTGCCATCGCAGCAGCTTATAATTCACCCCTCCACTTT.

This clone was counted at least ten times. CDR3 protein: CASSWGAVNQPQHF. CDR3 DNA: TGTGCCAGCAGCTGGGGGGCCGTCAATCAGCCCCAGCATTTT. The chain has TRBV7-8 and TRBJ1-5; D may be TRBD1 (6 bases). The CDR3 runs 14 residues. Germline-derived CDR1 and CDR2 are SGHVS and FQNEAQ. Trimming removed 4 bases from V and 3 bases from J, with 10 bases in between. The entire variable domain, with the rest obtained from reference TRBV7-8 and TRBJ1-5, is as follows: GAGVSQSPRYKVAKRGQDVALRCDPISGHVSLFWYQQALGQGPEFLTYFQNEAQLDKSGLPSDRFFAERPEGSVSTLKIQRTQQEDSAVYLCASSWGAVNQPQHFGDGTRLSIL.

This clone was seen only once. V and J are TRBV20-1 and TRBJ1-6; weak D call: TRBD1 (6 bases). The V and J ends lost 4 bases and 5 bases respectively, with 15 bases between them. The germline V gene encodes CDR1 DFQATT and CDR2 SNEGSKA (reference sequence). CDR3 size: 15 residues. CDR3 DNA: TGCAGTGCTACGTACACGGGGGCCCATAATTCACCCCTCCACTTT. This encodes CSATYTGAHNSPLHF.

In DNA, the CDR3 is TGTGCCAGCAGTTACTCGTTCCAGGGGGGGCAGTTCTTC. It encodes CASSYSFQGGQFF. This rearrangement joins TRBV6-2 or TRBV6-3 to TRBJ2-1, with D possibly matching TRBD1 (7 bases). CDR3 length: 13 amino acids. The V end lost 0 bases, the J end lost 12 bases, and 12 bases lay between the germline ends. The germline CDR1 and CDR2 sequences are MNHEY and SVGEGT.

This clone was recorded once. The V gene is TRBV11-2, the J gene TRBJ2-1; 15 bases are shared with TRBD2. The CDR3 runs to 15 residues. Germline CDR1 SGHAT, CDR2 FQNNGV. V lost 5 bases to trimming and J lost 7 bases; unmatched junction nucleotides: 3. The CDR3 nucleotides are TGTGCCAGCAGCGCCGGGACTAGCGGGAGGAATGAGCAGTTCTTC. This sequence encodes CASSAGTSGRNEQFF.

This clone has at least ten counts. The chain joins TRBV7-9 to TRBJ2-4, with 7 bases aligning to TRBD1. The CDR3 spans 17 residues. Germline V CDR1 and CDR2: SEHNR, FQNEAQ (reference sequence). Germline trimming cut 5 bases from V and 6 bases from J; bases unmatched to any gene: 16. The CDR3 DNA is TGTGCCAGCAGCCCCGGGACAGTCCCCAACCCCGGAAACATTCAGTACTTC. Translated, it gives CASSPGTVPNPGNIQYF.

This clone was counted a few times. The chain has TRBV12-3 or TRBV12-4 and TRBJ2-2; TRBD2 matches 8 bases. CDR3 length equals 16 residues. V was pared by 3 bases and J by 8 bases, with 11 bases of the junction left unmatched. CDR3 sequence reads: CASSFCLGGGTGELFF. CDR3 bases: TGTGCCAGCAGTTTCTGCCTCGGCGGGGGGACAGGGGAGCTGTTTTTT.

The chain employs TRBV20-1 and TRBJ2-1, with unresolved D. Trimming cost V 0 bases and J 0 bases, with 6 bases left between them. Germline V gene lookup returns CDR1 DFQATT and CDR2 SNEGSKA (reference sequence). The CDR3 is made up of 14 amino acids. The CDR3 sequence: CSARDELSYNEQFF. In nucleotides, the CDR3 is TGCAGTGCTAGAGATGAACTCTCCTACAATGAGCAGTTCTTC.

The chain combines TRBV6-5 with TRBJ2-7, with TRBD1 as a possible D gene (6 bases). The CDR3 extends over 14 amino acids. The V and J ends lost 2 bases and 13 bases respectively, with 21 bases between them. Germline V CDR1 and CDR2: MNHEY, SVGAGI. The CDR3 loop is CASSYAQGVGDHYF. CDR3 sequence (DNA): TGTGCCAGCAGTTACGCACAGGGAGTCGGCGATCATTACTTC.